What follows are 21 T cell receptor beta chains derived from one specimen sequenced in a study of cytomegalovirus exposure and HLA in healthy donors. The PCR ran on 60 Vbeta and 13 Jbeta primers. Generated by immunoSEQ multiplex PCR, the TCRdb table keeps only in-frame clones and is missing some. The sample shows hundreds of thousands of clones, about 79% of them seen only once. Sequenced input: PBMCs. These receptors were collected from a male donor in good health and CMV-seronegative.

The V call is TRBV18, the J call TRBJ1-6; possible D gene TRBD1, 5 bases. Germline CDR1 reads KGHSH; CDR2 reads LQKENI. The germline V and J ends were trimmed by 3 bases and 3 bases, with 9 bases remaining between them. The CDR3 spans 15 residues. The CDR3 reads CASSPGQNYNSPLHF. The CDR3 DNA reads as TGTGCCAGCTCACCCGGACAAAACTATAATTCACCCCTCCACTTT.

The chain employs TRBV5-4 and TRBJ2-7; D gene unclear. The germline V gene encodes CDR1 SGHNT and CDR2 YYREEE (reference sequence). The CDR3 covers 14 residues. The ends were cut back, 2 bases at V and 0 bases at J, with 9 bases in the middle. The CDR3 region is CASSFERTSYEQYF. Written as DNA, the CDR3 is TGTGCCAGCAGCTTTGAGCGTACCTCCTACGAGCAGTACTTC.

Turning to this clone: At one end the junction does not follow the germline gene, possibly because of a read error. CDR3 sequence: CAISESRRSLAGF. The CDR3 DNA reads as TGTGCCATCAGTGAGTCCAGGCGGAGTCTAGCAGGCTTC. This sequence joins TRBV10-3 and TRBJ2-7, with D tentatively TRBD2 (5 bases). CDR3 length: 13 residues. In germline, CDR1 is ENHRY, CDR2 SYGVKD.

The V and J genes are TRBV4-1 and TRBJ1-1; 10 positions agree with TRBD1. V was pared by 0 bases and J by 0 bases, with 4 bases of the junction left unmatched. Germline CDR1 and CDR2: MGHRA and YSYEKL. There are 17 residues in the CDR3. CDR3 amino acids: CASSQDFDRGLNTEAFF. In DNA form, the CDR3 reads TGCGCCAGCAGCCAAGATTTCGACAGGGGGCTGAACACTGAAGCTTTCTTT.

The rearrangement uses TRBV11-2 and TRBJ1-5; weak D call: TRBD1 (5 bases). The length of the CDR3 is 17 residues. V was pared by 5 bases and J by 0 bases, with 17 bases between. Germline-derived CDR1 and CDR2 are SGHAT and FQNNGV. The CDR3 sequence: CASSRTGTGNSNQPQHF. In nucleotides, the CDR3 is TGTGCCAGCAGCCGTACAGGAACAGGCAATAGCAATCAGCCCCAGCATTTT.

This clone was recorded a few times. V usage is TRBV7-8 and J usage is TRBJ1-3; D is undetermined. Germline CDR1 and CDR2: SGHVS and FQNEAQ. The germline V and J ends were trimmed by 4 bases and 4 bases, with 8 bases remaining between them. The CDR3 totals 13 residues. Here the CDR3 reads CASSSLQGNTIYF. DNA for the CDR3: TGTGCCAGCAGCTCCCTACAGGGAAACACCATATATTTT.

The gene calls are TRBV5-8 and TRBJ1-5; 9 nucleotides line up with TRBD1. Germline V gene data show CDR1 as SGHTS and CDR2 as YDEGEE. The junction had 1 base not matched to a gene; V was cut back by 1 base and J by 5 bases. This CDR3 has 14 residues. CDR3 coding DNA: TGTGCCAGCAGCTTGTGGGACAGGGATCAGCCCCAGCATTTT. This sequence encodes CASSLWDRDQPQHF.

The chain uses TRBV27 and TRBJ1-3; D not resolved. The CDR3 consists of 17 residues. Trimming cost V 5 bases and J 4 bases, with 21 bases left between them. Germline V lookup: CDR1 MNHEY, CDR2 SMNVEV (reference sequence). CDR3 DNA: TGTGCCAGCAGTGCCCTAAGTACCATCATGTGGGGAAACACCATATATTTT. Protein product: CASSALSTIMWGNTIYF.

This chain joins TRBV5-6 and TRBJ2-5, with TRBD1 as a possible D gene (6 bases). The CDR3 covers 13 residues. V shed 4 bases and J shed 3 bases, with 10 bases lying between them. Germline V gene data show CDR1 as SGHDT and CDR2 as YYEEEE. The CDR3 nucleotides read TGTGCCAGCAGCCCGGACAGCGAAGAGACCCAGTACTTC. It is translated as CASSPDSEETQYF.

The J gene is TRBJ2-7, the V gene TRBV5-4; 9 nucleotides agree with TRBD1. The CDR3 has 16 residues. J gave up 3 bases and V 0 bases, and 7 bases lay outside the gene matches. Germline CDR1 and CDR2: SGHNT and YYREEE (reference sequence). DNA for the CDR3: TGTGCCAGCAGCTTGGGACCGGGACAGGGTAACTACGAGCAGTACTTC. As protein: CASSLGPGQGNYEQYF.

CDR3 nucleotides: TGTGCCAGCAGATCAGTCACCGGGGAGCTGTTTTTT. Its protein is CASRSVTGELFF. This sequence joins TRBV6-5 and TRBJ2-2; D is unclear. V dropped 6 bases and J dropped 4 bases, with 6 bases sitting between them. Germline assignment: CDR1 MNHEY and CDR2 SVGAGI. The CDR3 length is 12 residues.

The chain links TRBV7-7 to TRBJ2-3, with 10 bases that match TRBD2. Germline assignment: CDR1 SSHAT and CDR2 FNYEAQ (reference sequence). With 5 bases clipped from V and 1 base from J, the junction kept 6 bases outside the gene matches. This CDR3 contains 16 residues. CDR3 protein: CASSPTSGSRTDTQYF. Here the CDR3 DNA reads TGTGCCAGCAGCCCGACTAGCGGGTCTCGCACAGATACGCAGTATTTT.

The chain uses TRBV7-3 and TRBJ2-7; 8 nucleotides line up with TRBD1. The CDR3 loop spans 14 amino acids. J lost 6 bases, V lost 2 bases, and 6 bases had no gene match. Germline assignment: CDR1 SGHTA and CDR2 FQGTGA. CDR3 region: CASSLGGTGGEQYF. In nucleotides, the CDR3 is TGTGCCAGCAGCTTAGGCGGGACAGGAGGCGAGCAGTACTTC.

This sequence joins TRBV5-4 and TRBJ2-3; 7 bases are a match to TRBD1. Unmatched junction bases numbered 4, after V lost 5 bases and J lost 1 base. This CDR3 region has 14 residues. Germline V gene lookup returns CDR1 SGHNT and CDR2 YYREEE (reference sequence). The CDR3: CASRPQGRTDTQYF. The DNA of the CDR3 is TGTGCCAGCAGACCACAGGGGCGCACAGATACGCAGTATTTT.

The V and J genes are TRBV5-4 and TRBJ2-7, with unresolved D. CDR3 size: 14 residues. Trimming took 3 bases from V and 7 from J, leaving 17 bases between them. Germline values: CDR1 SGHNT, CDR2 YYREEE (reference sequence). In DNA form, the CDR3 reads TGTGCCAGCAGCTCCGGCGACACCGCCCTAGAGCAGTACTTC. This sequence encodes CASSSGDTALEQYF.

This rearrangement joins TRBV28 to TRBJ2-5, with 11 nucleotides matching TRBD2. Germline V gene sequence: CDR1 MDHEN, CDR2 SYDVKM. V was pared by 6 bases and J by 2 bases, with 14 bases of the junction left unmatched. This CDR3 has 18 amino acids. In DNA, the CDR3 is TGTGCCAGCAGCATAAACCTAGCGGGAGGCCACCAACAAGAGACCCAGTACTTC. As protein: CASSINLAGGHQQETQYF.

By share, this clone ranks as medium-sized. This chain joins TRBV25-1 and TRBJ1-5; 11 bases match TRBD1. The germline gives CDR1 MGHDK, CDR2 SYGVNS. V shed 3 bases, J shed 5 bases, and the junction held 3 bases outside the gene matches. CDR3 length: 15 amino acids. The CDR3 DNA reads TGTGCCAGCAGTGAGGACAGGGGGCTCGATCAGCCCCAGCATTTT. It yields the protein CASSEDRGLDQPQHF.

This clone appeared a single time. The V call is TRBV6-5, the J call TRBJ2-7; D remains ambiguous. The ends were cut back, 8 bases at V and 4 bases at J, with 6 bases in the middle. The CDR3 length is 10 residues. Germline assignment: CDR1 MNHEY and CDR2 SVGAGI. DNA of the CDR3: TGTGCCAGCGGCTTGTACGAGCAGTACTTC. This codes for CASGLYEQYF.

This clone was observed a few times. The chain joins TRBV2 to TRBJ1-1; D is possibly TRBD1 (5 bases). This CDR3 region has 12 residues. The V gene's germline CDR1 is SNHLY and CDR2 FYNNEI. V was trimmed by 7 bases and J by 5 bases, leaving 11 bases between them. CDR3 DNA sequence: TGTGCCAGCATGGCGGGGGATACTGAAGCTTTCTTT. It specifies CASMAGDTEAFF.

Concerning this clone itself: The same CDR3 is also encoded by other DNA sequences in this sample. V gene TRBV27 combines with J gene TRBJ1-5; no clear D. CDR1 is MNHEY and CDR2 is SMNVEV in the germline V gene (reference sequence). V lost 6 bases to trimming and J lost 0 bases, with 15 bases between them. This CDR3 is 16 amino acids long. CDR3 in DNA: TGTGCCAGCAGATCCAGCGGGGTCTATAGCAATCAGCCCCAGCATTTT. Its protein product is CASRSSGVYSNQPQHF.

The CDR3: CASSVLGAPNEKLFF. The DNA of the CDR3 is TGTGCCAGCAGCGTATTAGGGGCCCCTAATGAAAAACTGTTTTTT. The chain recombines TRBV9 with TRBJ1-4; D perhaps matches TRBD1 (5 bases). The CDR3 length is 15 residues. The V and J ends lost 1 base and 3 bases respectively, with 10 bases between them. CDR1 is SGDLS and CDR2 is YYNGEE in the germline V gene.